The T cell receptor beta chain described here comes from a study of cytomegalovirus exposure and HLA in healthy donors. The CDR3 is made up of 17 amino acids. With V trimmed by 4 bases and J by 3 bases, 13 bases remained unmatched. CDR1 is SGHRS, CDR2 YFSETQ, per germline. PCR used 60 Vbeta primers and 13 Jbeta primers. The data were produced by immunoSEQ multiplex PCR, yet TCRdb's version contains in-frame clones alone and is incomplete. The sample totals 100,000 to 150,000 clones. This chain connects TRBV5-1 to TRBJ2-1, with 7 bases lining up with TRBD2. The TCR was taken from a man between 25 and 39 years old in good health and CMV-seronegative. Sequencing was done on a sample of PBMCs. CDR3 in DNA: TGCGCCAGCAGCCAGGCTTTTGCGGGAGCCAACTACAATGAGCAGTTCTTC. Protein product: CASSQAFAGANYNEQFF. Based on the CDR3 plus reference TRBV5-1 and TRBJ2-1, the full variable domain is KAGVTQTPRYLIKTRGQQVTLSCSPISGHRSVSWYQQTPGQGLQFLFEYFSETQRNKGNFPGRFSGRQFSNSRSEMNVSTLELGDSALYLCASSQAFAGANYNEQFFGPGTRLTVL.